This T cell receptor (beta chain) is drawn from a study of vaccination effects on CD4 cells after COVID-19. Study in general: Participants were vaccinated with two doses of either the BNT162b2 or mRNA-1273 vaccine.

TCRdb keeps only in-frame clones here, not all; method: immunoSEQ multiplex PCR. The table records roughly 35,000 clones, more than 70% of them present only once. Germline-derived CDR1 and CDR2 are GTSNPN and SVGIG (reference sequence). CDR3 length equals 10 residues. Trimming shortened V by 5 bases and J by 2 bases, and 3 bases separated the two germline ends. With the ViraFEST assay, the study expanded antigen-specific CD4+ T cells using viral peptide pools, then sequenced them. Following a roughly 11-day culture, CD4+ T cells were purified. Neither prior SARS-CoV-2 infection nor positive nucleocapsid antibodies were present in the vaccine recipients. Cultures of fewer than 2.5 million PBMC per well contained around 11 IU/ml IL-2 plus 10 ug/ml peptides. A half-medium replacement with IL-2 medium was carried out on days 3 and 7. Note on this clone: Its antigen is unidentified.

Findings of the study overall: The study found marked clonal contraction of infection- and vaccine-induced clones late after vaccination.

This sequence originates from a human donor who received a COVID-19 vaccine. The source was CD4+ T cells from PBMCs cultured with HCoV-OC43 spike peptides, collected before COVID-19 vaccination. As to subset: HCoV-OC43 spike overlapping peptide pool stimulation. The chain employs TRBV30 and TRBJ1-2; no firm D call. The CDR3: CAWDNYGYTF. The CDR3 DNA sequence: TGTGCCTGGGACAACTATGGCTACACCTTC.